The clone carrying this T cell receptor beta chain appeared a few times. Its target is not known. This entry is derived from a study of T cell repertoires in cytomegalovirus infection. Study-level results: Identification of carriers of CMV plus the relevant HLA was achieved through cumulative public TCR beta family frequency. Across the ex vivo response, the dominant clonotypes were HLA-C-restricted CMV-specific TCR beta clonotypes.

This CDR3 is 18 amino acids long. Germline trimming cut 8 bases from V and 4 bases from J; bases unmatched to any gene: 20. CDR1 is LGHNT, CDR2 FRNRAP, per germline. TCRdb re-called the reads with MiXCR, one entry per CDR3 protein. The sample shows hundreds of thousands of distinct CDR3 sequences, roughly 33% of them seen only once. This TCR was sampled from a human donor in good health (CMV status not recorded). Some clones in this sample may be carry-over from other donors' samples. This material consisted of cultured PBMCs, taken from culture after CMV antigen stimulation. The V call is TRBV12-5, the J call TRBJ2-3; 8 positions agree with TRBD2. Here the CDR3 reads CASRDTLRELAVADTQYF. DNA of the CDR3: TGTGCTAGTCGGGACACCCTTCGGGAACTAGCGGTGGCAGATACGCAGTATTTT.